This entry features one TCR beta chain sequence. Its specificity is unknown. Clones were sequenced by immunoSEQ multiplex PCR, and TCRdb holds only the in-frame ones, with some missing. The data hold 12,000 to 15,000 clones, with more than 65% observed a single time. This entry is derived from a study of memory B cells and T cells in multiple sclerosis. Study results and limitations: Compartments had unequal clone-set sizes, affecting shared clonotype counts.

The CDR3 contains 17 residues. Germline V lookup: CDR1 SGDLS, CDR2 YYNGEE. The V end was cut by 3 bases, the J end by 0 bases, with 13 bases between. This chain links TRBV9 with TRBJ2-6; D may be TRBD2 (5 bases). This TCR was sampled from a human donor with multiple sclerosis. The sequencing input was memory (CD45RO+) CD4+ T cells from blood. CDR3 protein: CASSGAGLNSGANVLTF. For the CDR3, the DNA is TGTGCCAGCAGCGGGGCAGGACTGAACTCTGGGGCCAACGTCCTGACTTTC.